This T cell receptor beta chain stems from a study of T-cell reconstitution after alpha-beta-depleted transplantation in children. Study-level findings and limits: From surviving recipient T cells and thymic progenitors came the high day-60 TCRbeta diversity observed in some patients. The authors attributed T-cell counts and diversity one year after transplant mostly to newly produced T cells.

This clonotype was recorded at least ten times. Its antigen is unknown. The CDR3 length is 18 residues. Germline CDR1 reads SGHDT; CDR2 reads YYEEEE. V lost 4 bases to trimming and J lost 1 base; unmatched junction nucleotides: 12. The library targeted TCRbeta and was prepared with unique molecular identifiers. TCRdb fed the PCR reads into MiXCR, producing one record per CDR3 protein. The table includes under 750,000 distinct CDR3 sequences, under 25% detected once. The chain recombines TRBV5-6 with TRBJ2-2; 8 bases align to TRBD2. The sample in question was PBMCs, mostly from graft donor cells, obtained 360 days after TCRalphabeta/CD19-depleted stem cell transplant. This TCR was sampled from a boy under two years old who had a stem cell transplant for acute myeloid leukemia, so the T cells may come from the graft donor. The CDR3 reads CASSPSRSGARNTGELFF. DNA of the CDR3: TGTGCCAGCAGCCCATCCCGTAGCGGGGCTAGGAACACCGGGGAGCTGTTTTTT.